The sequence of this TCR beta chain was determined in a study of graft-versus-host responses after intestinal transplantation (dated by TCRdb to the early 2020s). For context, the study as a whole: Recipients received multivisceral, liver-intestinal, or isolated intestinal transplants. Every recipient was given anti-thymocyte globulin induction, followed by about 3 years of maintenance tacrolimus and steroids. After intestinal transplantation, graft-versus-host and host-versus-graft alloreactive T cell clones in the graft, circulation and bone marrow were tracked using bulk TCR-beta CDR3 sequencing. To identify alloreactive clones, pre-transplant mixed lymphocyte reaction products were sequenced and compared with unstimulated pre-transplant donor and recipient T cells. The cohort enrolled about two dozen intestinal transplant recipients including one retransplant, and a few patients lacking pretransplant specimens were excluded. Donor T cell macrochimerism was defined as a peak of at least 4% donor T cells among recipient peripheral blood mononuclear cells. Rather than going through the commercial service, samples from a few later patients were sequenced in-house on an Illumina MiSeq and processed with MiXCR. What the research found in general, with its limitations: The conclusions were limited by the relatively low number and heterogeneity of the intestinal transplant patients. GvH clones were found in recipient bone marrow, and some of the GvH clones appeared earlier in ileal mucosa or blood, which is consistent with an intestinal mucosal origin. Peak levels of circulating GvH clones were associated with declines in HvG clones early after transplant. High GvH to HvG T cell clonal ratios were observed in the allografts of patients with donor T cell macrochimerism.

Library prep was done by the immunoSEQ multiplex PCR assay. For most patients, genomic DNA was isolated with the Qiagen DNeasy Blood and Tissue Kit and sent frozen to Adaptive Biotechnologies for TCR sequencing. High-throughput TCR-beta CDR3 sequencing of genomic DNA from most patients was performed by Adaptive Biotechnologies. Regarding the original processing steps: TCR sequencing data were retrieved from Adaptive's ImmunoSEQ software for around 20 patients, whereas a few other patients were processed with MiXCR and VDJtools. To correct CD4 versus CD8 sorting errors, any sequence found in both subsets at a frequency ratio below 5:1 was removed. CDR3 nucleotide sequences shared by donor and recipient were removed because the origin of these sequences could not be assigned. Alloreactive clones required at least 2-fold expansion over unstimulated cells and minimum CFSE-low frequency of 0.002% (template counts) or 0.001% (read counts). A clone was considered mappable if detected in the sequenced pre-transplant spleen, lymph node, or MLR CFSE-low populations of the donor or recipient. The cumulative frequency of alloreactive clones was calculated as a percentage of all sequences, weighted by copy number. Drawn from immuneACCESS, this table holds only the in-frame rearrangements with V and J called that TCRdb kept. Clones are partly lost; checked studies trace under half to an unresolved V gene and leave the rest unexplained. The V and J calls and clone size come from that table; D and trimming were worked out from the DNA. The sample records around 90,000 clones, 94% of which are singletons. Approximately 0.19% of the sample goes to the ten largest clones.

The sample's time point label is to be understood as: cells obtained before transplantation from donor or recipient. CD3+CD4+ and CD3+CD8+ populations were FACS-sorted from unstimulated pre-transplant donor and recipient cells taken from spleen or lymph nodes. The CDR3, from cysteine to phenylalanine, totals 15 residues. Only CDR3 DNA remains: 45 bases, in frame from the first base. Deletion took 0 bases off V and 3 bases off J, with a span of 13 bases between the germline ends. CDR1 and CDR2 were assigned from the germline V gene as SGDLS and YYNGEE. As regards this clone: Its antigen is currently not known. The sample holds no much larger clone one base away, and base qualities are not on file.

The sequenced sample was unstimulated CD4+ T cells sorted from spleen or lymph node cells, obtained before transplant. This sequence was found in a human donor who was the organ donor for an intestinal transplant. The V gene is TRBV9 and the J gene is TRBJ2-7; the D region is possibly TRBD1 or TRBD2, each matching across 5 bases. The encoded CDR3 is CASSVGGAVSYEQYF. Read as DNA, the sequence is TGTGCCAGCAGCGTAGGAGGGGCAGTCAGCTACGAGCAGTACTTC.